The TCR beta chain described here comes from a study of Graves' ophthalmopathy and Graves' hyperthyroidism. Scientists amplified the TCR beta CDR3 regions from RNA transcripts. The authors performed first-round RT-PCR with HTBI primers and then a second-round multiplex PCR. TCRdb fed the multiplex PCR reads into MiXCR, producing one record per CDR3 protein. The table has almost 400,000 distinct CDR3 sequences, around 18% seen once. Study results and caveats: Blood samples also showed most expanded thyroid clonotypes exceeding 0.001 frequency. Separation of ophthalmopathy from stable hyperthyroidism was achieved by a 13-signature model, at about 89% sensitivity and just over 80% specificity.

V shed 0 bases and J shed 2 bases, with 11 bases lying between them. The CDR3 spans 16 residues. Germline lookup yields CDR1 LGHNA and CDR2 YSLEER. This clonotype was seen more than once but under ten times. Its antigen is not identified. CAS ≥3, NOSPECS ≥4, moderate-to-severe activity and duration under 3 months marked donors with ophthalmopathy. The sequence was obtained from a woman aged 18-29 years with Graves' ophthalmopathy. The chain couples TRBV4-3 to TRBJ1-5; a possible D gene is TRBD1 (6 bases). Sequenced sample: peripheral blood. The CDR3 loop reads CASSQEAGVGNQPQHF. Written as DNA, the CDR3 is TGCGCCAGCAGCCAAGAGGCAGGGGTCGGCAATCAGCCCCAGCATTTT.